This T cell receptor beta chain was profiled in a study of response to subunit inactivated influenza vaccine. MiXCR, run by TCRdb on the RT-PCR reads, gives a single entry per CDR3 protein. In the table there are 450,000 to 500,000 distinct CDR3 sequences, approximately 11% of which are singletons. The CDR3 totals 15 residues. After removal of 0 bases from V and 5 bases from J, the junction contained 4 bases not matched to a gene. Germline V gives CDR1 KGHDR, CDR2 SFDVKD. V and J are TRBV24-1 and TRBJ2-7; 9 bases map to TRBD1. This receptor was taken from a man aged 50-60 years who received an inactivated influenza vaccine. The sample consisted of PBMCs from blood, taken 40 to 50 days after vaccination. Written as DNA, the CDR3 is TGTGCCACCAGTGATTTGACGGACAGGGGCCACGAGCAGTACTTC. Its protein product is CATSDLTDRGHEQYF.